These 6 T cell receptor beta chains originate from one sample sequenced in a study of CD8 T cells in ankylosing spondylitis. These receptors lack a known antigen. Whole-study results and caveats: The study identified a TCR beta motif of roughly eight highly homologous variants that appeared characteristic of ankylosing spondylitis blood.

One entry per CDR3 protein results from TCRdb running MiXCR on the 5' RACE reads. The sample shows a few hundred thousand distinct CDR3 sequences, about 13% of them seen only once. What was sequenced was blood, either unsorted or a sorted T cell fraction (not recorded which). All receptors derive from a male donor with ankylosing spondylitis.

This clonotype was counted only a few times. This chain joins TRBV5-1 and TRBJ1-1, with TRBD1 matching over 7 bases. CDR3 size: 14 residues. V shed 2 bases, J shed 3 bases, and the junction held 4 bases outside the gene matches. Looked up from germline, CDR1 is SGHRS and CDR2 is YFSETQ. The CDR3 here is CASSLPGQHTEAFF. Here the CDR3 DNA reads TGCGCCAGCAGCTTACCGGGACAGCACACTGAAGCTTTCTTT.

The CDR3: CASSQPGSTDTQYF. DNA of the CDR3: TGTGCCAGCAGCCAACCGGGAAGCACAGATACGCAGTATTTT. This chain joins TRBV3-1 and TRBJ2-3; a weak D match, TRBD2 (5 bases). CDR1 and CDR2 from the germline V gene are LGHDT and YNNKEL (reference sequence). The germline V and J ends were trimmed by 2 bases and 0 bases, with 6 bases remaining between them. The CDR3 runs 14 residues.

This clonotype has a handful of counts. The gene calls are TRBV20-1 and TRBJ2-1; D is perhaps TRBD1 or TRBD2 (6 bases each). This CDR3 spans 13 amino acids. The germline V gene has CDR1 DFQATT and CDR2 SNEGSKA (reference sequence). The V end was cut by 1 base, the J end by 7 bases, with 11 bases between. The CDR3 sequence is CSARAQGRNEQFF. CDR3 nucleotides: TGCAGTGCTAGAGCTCAGGGGAGGAATGAGCAGTTCTTC.

This clonotype was detected ten times or more. The rearrangement joins TRBV9 to TRBJ2-3; tentatively, D is TRBD2 (6 bases). The CDR3 has 15 residues. V was cut by 1 base and J by 3 bases, with 12 bases left in between. Germline V gene data show CDR1 as SGDLS and CDR2 as YYNGEE. Written as DNA, the CDR3 is TGTGCCAGCAGCGTAACGGGAGTCCGTACAGATACGCAGTATTTT. This gives the protein CASSVTGVRTDTQYF.

This clonotype was seen a handful of times. The chain joins TRBV18 to TRBJ2-5; perhaps TRBD2 as D (6 bases). Deletions cut 6 bases from V and 5 bases from J, with 13 bases between. Germline V gives CDR1 KGHSH, CDR2 LQKENI. CDR3 length: 13 amino acids. The CDR3 is CASSRDALETQYF. The CDR3 DNA reads as TGTGCCAGCTCGCGGGACGCCCTGGAGACCCAGTACTTC.

Many counts were recorded for this clonotype. This rearrangement joins TRBV12-3 or TRBV12-4 to TRBJ1-2; D is unresolved. Trimming left V 3 bases short and J 6 bases short, with 11 bases between. The CDR3 loop spans 13 amino acids. CDR3 nucleotide sequence: TGTGCCAGCAGTTTTGGTATAGCGGATGGCTACACCTTC. Translated: CASSFGIADGYTF.